A selection of T cell receptor beta chains follows, all from one sample in a study of blood T cell repertoires in COVID-19. Generated by immunoSEQ multiplex PCR, the TCRdb table keeps only in-frame clones and is missing some. The data hold over 200,000 clones, with around 84% observed a single time. Sequenced input: peripheral blood. The receptors originated from an elderly woman with active or convalescent COVID-19. Both conserved end residues are part of each CDR3. Fields, in order: J gene, V gene, clone size, D gene, CDR3 protein, CDR3 DNA. D genes are given only for firm matches. Clone size is shown for a subset of rows, as once, few, many or a class of expanded clone.

TRBJ1-5 | TRBV7-2 | NA | NA | CASSPHAGSQPQHF | TGTGCCAGCAGCCCCCACGCAGGGTCTCAGCCCCAGCATTTT
TRBJ2-3 | TRBV2 | NA | TRBD2 | CASSRLAGGETDTQYF | TGTGCCAGCAGTCGACTAGCGGGAGGGGAGACAGATACGCAGTATTTT
TRBJ1-5 | TRBV18 | NA | NA | CASSPLAGQQPQHF | TGTGCCAGCTCACCACTTGCGGGGCAGCAGCCCCAGCATTTT
TRBJ2-7 | TRBV11-2 | NA | NA | CASSLGQVSTYEQYF | TGTGCCAGCAGCTTAGGTCAGGTTTCAACGTACGAGCAGTACTTC
TRBJ2-7 | TRBV15 | NA | TRBD1 | CATSRDRQGAEQYF | TGTGCCACCAGCAGAGATCGACAGGGGGCCGAGCAGTACTTC
TRBJ1-1 | TRBV7-9 | NA | NA | CASSLHGAATEAFF | TGTGCCAGCAGCTTACATGGGGCAGCGACTGAAGCTTTCTTT
TRBJ2-5 | TRBV2 | NA | TRBD2 | CASRARTSGGEETQYF | TGTGCCAGCAGGGCAAGGACTAGCGGGGGCGAAGAGACCCAGTACTTC
TRBJ1-6 | TRBV7-2 | NA | NA | CASSPRDSNSPLHF | TGTGCCAGCAGCCCACGGGACTCGAATTCACCCCTCCACTTT
TRBJ2-7 | TRBV5-1 | NA | TRBD1 | CASSHPDRWYEQYF | TGCGCCAGCAGCCATCCGGACAGGTGGTACGAGCAGTACTTC
TRBJ2-5 | TRBV2 | NA | TRBD2 | CASGWLAGGETQYF | TGTGCCAGCGGGTGGCTAGCGGGAGGAGAGACCCAGTACTTC
TRBJ2-1 | TRBV7-3 | many | TRBD2 | CASSSGLAYNEQFF | TGTGCCAGCAGCTCGGGACTAGCGTACAATGAGCAGTTCTTC
TRBJ2-7 | TRBV14 | few | TRBD2 | CASREAGAVEQYF | TGTGCCAGCAGAGAAGCGGGAGCGGTCGAGCAGTACTTC
TRBJ2-2 | TRBV5-1 | once | TRBD2 | CASSLVSGGYTGELFF | TGCGCCAGCAGCTTGGTCAGCGGGGGGTACACCGGGGAGCTGTTTTTT
TRBJ1-6 | TRBV3-1/TRBV3-2 | NA | NA | CASSQEPRSGGWSRSKSPLHF | TGTGCCAGCAGCCAAGAGCCAAGATCAGGTGGGTGGTCCAGGTCGAAATCACCCCTCCACTTT
TRBJ1-3 | TRBV10-1 | NA | TRBD1 | CASRGTVKKGGNTIYF | TGCGCCAGCAGGGGGACAGTAAAGAAGGGTGGAAACACCATATATTTT
TRBJ2-1 | TRBV4-1 | NA | NA | CASSPLVLGAHNEQFF | TGCGCCAGCAGCCCCCTAGTTTTAGGGGCCCACAATGAGCAGTTCTTC
TRBJ1-3 | TRBV3-1/TRBV3-2 | NA | NA | CASSHPLRDFSGNTIYF | TGTGCCAGCAGCCACCCCCTTCGGGACTTCTCTGGAAACACCATATATTTT
TRBJ1-1 | TRBV10-3 | NA | NA | CAIRGEGDTEAFF | TGTGCCATAAGAGGAGAGGGAGACACTGAAGCTTTCTTT
TRBJ2-3 | TRBV11-2 | NA | NA | CASSLVVRDTQYF | TGTGCCAGCAGCTTAGTAGTTAGAGATACGCAGTATTTT
TRBJ1-2 | TRBV18 | NA | NA | CASSPDSNYGYTF | TGTGCCAGCTCCCCGGACAGTAACTATGGCTACACCTTC
TRBJ2-5 | TRBV19 | NA | TRBD2 | CASSKGLAPETQYF | TGTGCCAGTAGTAAAGGACTAGCCCCAGAGACCCAGTACTTC
TRBJ2-2 | TRBV6-6 | NA | NA | CASRDRTDENTGELFF | TGTGCCAGCAGGGATAGGACAGATGAGAACACCGGGGAGCTGTTTTTT
TRBJ1-5 | TRBV14 | NA | NA | CASSQERTSSQHF | TGTGCCAGCAGCCAAGAGAGGACTTCCTCCCAGCATTTT
TRBJ2-1 | TRBV11-2 | NA | TRBD1 | CASSRTGGSYNEQFF | TGTGCCAGCAGCCGGACAGGGGGCTCCTACAATGAGCAGTTCTTC
TRBJ2-5 | TRBV6-5 | NA | NA | CASSRTRGDETQYF | TGTGCCAGCAGCCGCACCAGGGGGGATGAGACCCAGTACTTC
TRBJ1-4 | TRBV27 | NA | NA | CASTRVQGGIPEKLFF | TGTGCCAGCACGAGGGTGCAGGGAGGCATCCCTGAAAAACTGTTTTTT
TRBJ2-2 | TRBV6-5 | NA | NA | CASKTGPNTGELFF | TGTGCCAGCAAGACAGGTCCGAACACCGGGGAGCTGTTTTTT
TRBJ1-1 | TRBV6-5 | NA | NA | CASSYFQGMTEAFF | TGTGCCAGCAGTTACTTTCAGGGGATGACTGAAGCTTTCTTT
TRBJ1-6 | TRBV11-3 | once | NA | CASSPLQDSPLHF | TGTGCCAGCAGCCCATTACAGGATTCACCCCTCCACTTT
TRBJ2-2 | TRBV28 | NA | NA | CASSLNRVNTGELFF | TGTGCCAGCAGTCTAAACAGGGTTAACACCGGGGAGCTGTTTTTT
TRBJ1-1 | TRBV11-2 | NA | NA | CASSYRAGTEAFF | TGTGCCAGCAGCTACAGGGCGGGTACTGAAGCTTTCTTT
TRBJ1-5 | TRBV30 | NA | NA | CAWSDRRGTQPQHF | TGTGCCTGGAGTGACCGACGGGGAACCCAGCCCCAGCATTTT